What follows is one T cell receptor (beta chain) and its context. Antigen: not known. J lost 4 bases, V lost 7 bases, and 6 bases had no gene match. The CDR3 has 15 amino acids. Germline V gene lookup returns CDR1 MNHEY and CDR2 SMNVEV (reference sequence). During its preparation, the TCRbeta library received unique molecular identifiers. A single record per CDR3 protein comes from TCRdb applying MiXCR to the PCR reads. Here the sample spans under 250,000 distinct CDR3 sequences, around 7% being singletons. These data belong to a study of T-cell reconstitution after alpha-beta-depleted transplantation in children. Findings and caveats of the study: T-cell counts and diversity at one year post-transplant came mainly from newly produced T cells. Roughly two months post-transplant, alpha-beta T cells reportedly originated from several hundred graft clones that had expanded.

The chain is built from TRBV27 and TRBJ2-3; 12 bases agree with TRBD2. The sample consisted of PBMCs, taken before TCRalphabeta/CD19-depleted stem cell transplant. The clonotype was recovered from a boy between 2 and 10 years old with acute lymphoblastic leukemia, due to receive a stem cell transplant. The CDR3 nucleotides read TGTGCCAGCACCCACCTAGCGGGGGGGCCAGATACGCAGTATTTT. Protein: CASTHLAGGPDTQYF.